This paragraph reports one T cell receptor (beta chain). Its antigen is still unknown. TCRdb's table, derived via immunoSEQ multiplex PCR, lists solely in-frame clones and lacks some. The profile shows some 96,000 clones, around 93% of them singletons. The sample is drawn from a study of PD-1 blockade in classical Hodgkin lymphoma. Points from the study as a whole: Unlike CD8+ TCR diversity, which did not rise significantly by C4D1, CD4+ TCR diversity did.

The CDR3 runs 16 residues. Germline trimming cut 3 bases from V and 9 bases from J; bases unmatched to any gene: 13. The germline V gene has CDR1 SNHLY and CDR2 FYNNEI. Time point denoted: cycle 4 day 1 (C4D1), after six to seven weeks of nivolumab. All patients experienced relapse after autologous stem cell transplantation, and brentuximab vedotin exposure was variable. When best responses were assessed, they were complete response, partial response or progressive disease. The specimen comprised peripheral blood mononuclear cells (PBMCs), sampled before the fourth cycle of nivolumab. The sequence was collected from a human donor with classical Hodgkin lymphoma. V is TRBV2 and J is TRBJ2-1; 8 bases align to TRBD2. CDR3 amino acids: CASSETLAVLGGEQFF. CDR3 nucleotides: TGTGCCAGCAGTGAGACACTAGCGGTCTTAGGAGGTGAGCAGTTCTTC.